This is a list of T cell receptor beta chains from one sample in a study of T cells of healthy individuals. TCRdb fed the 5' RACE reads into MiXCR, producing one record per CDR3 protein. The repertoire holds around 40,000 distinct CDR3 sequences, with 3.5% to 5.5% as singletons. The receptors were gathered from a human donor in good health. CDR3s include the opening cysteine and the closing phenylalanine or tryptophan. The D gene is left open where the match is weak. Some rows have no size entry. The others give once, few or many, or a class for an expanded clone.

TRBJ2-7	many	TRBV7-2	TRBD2	TGTGCCAGCAGCTTACTAGCGGGAGTCAACGAGCAGTACTTC	CASSLLAGVNEQYF
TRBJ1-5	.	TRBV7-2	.	TGTGCCAGCAGCTTAGCGTCCGCAGGGAGTCAGCCCCAGCATTTT	CASSLASAGSQPQHF
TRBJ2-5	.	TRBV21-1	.	TGTGCCAGCAGCAAAGGTCTTTTAACCTGGGCGAAAGAGACCCAGTACTTC	CASSKGLLTWAKETQYF
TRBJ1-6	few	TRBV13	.	TGTGCCAGCAGCTTCTCCGACAGGAGAAATTCACCCCTCCACTTT	CASSFSDRRNSPLHF
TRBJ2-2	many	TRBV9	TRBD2	TGTGCCAGCAGCCCTAGACTAGCGGGAGCCACCGGGGAGCTGTTTTTT	CASSPRLAGATGELFF
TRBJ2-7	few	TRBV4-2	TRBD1	TGTGCCAGCAGCCAAGCCTCCAGTGGTGGGACAGGGGGCTACGAGCAGTACTTC	CASSQASSGGTGGYEQYF
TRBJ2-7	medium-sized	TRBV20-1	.	TGCAGTGCTAGGATCAGGGACTACGAGCAGTACTTC	CSARIRDYEQYF
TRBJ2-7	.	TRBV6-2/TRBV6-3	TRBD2	TGTGCCAGCAGTTCGGGACTAGCGGCAGGCTCCTACGAGCAGTACTTC	CASSSGLAAGSYEQYF
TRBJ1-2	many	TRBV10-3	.	TGTGCCATCTCGGGCAGCTCCTATGGCTACACCTTC	CAISGSSYGYTF
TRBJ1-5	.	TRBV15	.	TGTGCCACCAGCAGCGACGGACAGCCGGCTCAGCCCCAGCATTTT	CATSSDGQPAQPQHF
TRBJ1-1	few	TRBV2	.	TGTGCCAGCAGTGGGCAGGGGAAGGGGAACACTGAAGCTTTCTTT	CASSGQGKGNTEAFF
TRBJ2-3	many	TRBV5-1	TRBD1	TGCGCCAGCAGCTCTAAGGGACAGCGCACAGATACGCAGTATTTT	CASSSKGQRTDTQYF
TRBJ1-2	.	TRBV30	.	TGTGCCTGGAGGACTCCAGGAAGCTATGGCTACACCTTC	CAWRTPGSYGYTF
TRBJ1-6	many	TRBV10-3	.	TGTGCCATCAGTGACCGGGCCGGGAATTCACCCCTCCACTTT	CAISDRAGNSPLHF
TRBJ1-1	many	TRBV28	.	TGTGCCAGCAGGCCCACCTCAGGGAGTAACACTGAAGCTTTCTTT	CASRPTSGSNTEAFF
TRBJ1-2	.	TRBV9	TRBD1	TGTGCCAACGACCGAAGGGGACAGGGGGGCTACACCTTC	CANDRRGQGGYTF
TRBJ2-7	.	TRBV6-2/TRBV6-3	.	TGTGCCAGCAGTTACCCAACCGAGCAGTACTTC	CASSYPTEQYF
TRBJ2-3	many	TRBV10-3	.	TGTGCCATCAGTGAGTCGCGACTCGGAGATACGCAGTATTTT	CAISESRLGDTQYF
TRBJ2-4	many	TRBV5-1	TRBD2	TGCGCCAGCACTATATCCGGGGGGGGCCTCACCTCGGGCAAAAACATTCAGTACTTC	CASTISGGGLTSGKNIQYF
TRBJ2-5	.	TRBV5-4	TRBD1	TGTGCCAGCAGCTCTCTTAAAGGACAGGGCCAAGAGACCCAGTACTTC	CASSSLKGQGQETQYF
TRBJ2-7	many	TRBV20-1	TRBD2	TGCAGTGTACCAGCGGGGGGGTACGAGCAGTACTTC	CSVPAGGYEQYF
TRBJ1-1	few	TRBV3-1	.	TGTGCCAGCAGCGACGGGGGGGACACTGAAGCTTTCTTT	CASSDGGDTEAFF
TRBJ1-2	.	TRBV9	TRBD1	TGTGCCAGCAGCCCGAGTCACAGGGGGATACAGGGCGTCTATGGCTACACCTTC	CASSPSHRGIQGVYGYTF
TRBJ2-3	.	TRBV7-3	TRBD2	TGTGCCAGCAGCCGCGGGGGAGGGGATACGCAGTATTTT	CASSRGGGDTQYF
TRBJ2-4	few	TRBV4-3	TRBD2	TGCGCCAGCAGCCAAGATTTTACGTGGCGGGAGAGAAACATTCAGTACTTC	CASSQDFTWRERNIQYF
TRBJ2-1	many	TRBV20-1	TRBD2	TGCAGTGCTTCCGTCCGGACTAGCGGGGCGGATGAGCAGTTCTTC	CSASVRTSGADEQFF
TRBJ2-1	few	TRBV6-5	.	TGTGCCAGCAGAAAAAGGGGGGCCTCCTACAATGAGCAGTTCTTC	CASRKRGASYNEQFF
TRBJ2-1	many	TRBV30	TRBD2	TGTGCCTGGACTAGCGGGGCCTACAATGAGCAGTTCTTC	CAWTSGAYNEQFF
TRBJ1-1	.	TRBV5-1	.	TGCGCCAGCAGCCCCAGGGAAAACACTGAAGCTTTCTTT	CASSPRENTEAFF
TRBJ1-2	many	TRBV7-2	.	TGTGCCAGCAGCTTAGCAGGGCACAGGGTTGAAGGCTACACCTTC	CASSLAGHRVEGYTF
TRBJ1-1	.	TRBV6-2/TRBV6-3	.	TGTGCCAGCAGTTACGGTCAGAACATGAACACTGAAGCTTTCTTT	CASSYGQNMNTEAFF
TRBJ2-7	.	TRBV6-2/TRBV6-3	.	TGTGCCAGCAGCCGATCGGACAGTTTAACCTACGAGCAGTACTTC	CASSRSDSLTYEQYF
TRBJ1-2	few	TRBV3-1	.	TGTGCCAGCAGCCAAGATCTCGGTGGCTACACCTTC	CASSQDLGGYTF
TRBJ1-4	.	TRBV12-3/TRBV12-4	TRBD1	TGTGCCAGCAGTGCTCAGGGGGGACTAGGTGAAAAACTGTTTTTT	CASSAQGGLGEKLFF
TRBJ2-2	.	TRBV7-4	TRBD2	TGTGCCGGCAGCTTGAGACTAGCGAACACTGGGGAGCTGTTTTTT	CAGSLRLANTGELFF
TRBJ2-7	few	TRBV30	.	TGTGCCTGGAGGCGAGGGGCCCAGGGCGAGCAGTACTTC	CAWRRGAQGEQYF
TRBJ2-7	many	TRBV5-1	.	TGCGCCAGCAGCTTGGAGGGTCGCCGGGAGCAGTACTTC	CASSLEGRREQYF
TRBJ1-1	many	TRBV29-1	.	TGCAGCGCACCGGCGGGACTGAACACTGAAGCTTTCTTT	CSAPAGLNTEAFF
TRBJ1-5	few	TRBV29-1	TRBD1	TGCAGCGTTGGGACAGGGGGCCTCAATCAGCCCCAGCATTTT	CSVGTGGLNQPQHF
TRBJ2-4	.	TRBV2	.	TGTGCCAGCAGCGAAGGACCGCAGATCGTTCAGTACTTC	CASSEGPQIVQYF
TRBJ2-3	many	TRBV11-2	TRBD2	TGTGCCAGCAGCTCCCCCAGGACTAGCGGTAGCACAGATACGCAGTATTTT	CASSSPRTSGSTDTQYF
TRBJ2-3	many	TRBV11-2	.	TGTGCCACCAGTGACTGGACCACAGATACGCAGTATTTT	CATSDWTTDTQYF
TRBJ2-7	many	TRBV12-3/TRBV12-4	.	TGTGCCAGCAGTACACGACGGACAGGGAGGGACGAGCAGTACTTC	CASSTRRTGRDEQYF
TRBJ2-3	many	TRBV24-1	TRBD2	TGTGCCACCAGTTCCACTAGCGGGAGTGGCACAGATACGCAGTATTTT	CATSSTSGSGTDTQYF
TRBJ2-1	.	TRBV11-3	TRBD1	TGTGCCAGCAGCCCCGCCGGGACAGCCTCCTACAATGAGCAGTTCTTC	CASSPAGTASYNEQFF
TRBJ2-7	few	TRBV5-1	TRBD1	TGCGCCAGCAGCTTGGGGACAGGGTGGGTCTACGAGCAGTACTTC	CASSLGTGWVYEQYF
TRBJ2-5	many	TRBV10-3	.	TGTGCCATCAGTAAGCCTTCGGCGGGTGGGGAGACCCAGTACTTC	CAISKPSAGGETQYF
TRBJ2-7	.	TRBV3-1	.	TGTGCCAGCAGCCAAGTTTCCCTAAGTAGGGACGAGCAGTACTTC	CASSQVSLSRDEQYF
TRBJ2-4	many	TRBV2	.	TGTGCCAGCGGGAGCGGGAACATTCAGTACTTC	CASGSGNIQYF
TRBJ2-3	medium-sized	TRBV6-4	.	TGTGCCAGCAGTGAACGCGGGAGCACAGATACGCAGTATTTT	CASSERGSTDTQYF
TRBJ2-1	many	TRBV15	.	TGTGCCACCAGAAGGGACAAGTACCCTGCCAATGAGCAGTTCTTC	CATRRDKYPANEQFF
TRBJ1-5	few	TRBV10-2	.	TGCGCCAGCAGTGAGTCGGGAGCGTCTTATAGCAATCAGCCCCAGCATTTT	CASSESGASYSNQPQHF
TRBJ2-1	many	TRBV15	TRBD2	TGTGCCACCAGCAGTCCACTAGCGGGGGACCACAATGAGCAGTTCTTC	CATSSPLAGDHNEQFF
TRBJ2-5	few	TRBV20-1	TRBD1	TGCAGTGCTAGGTGGGACAGGGGGCTGGAGACCCAGTACTTC	CSARWDRGLETQYF
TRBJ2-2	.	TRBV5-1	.	TGCGCCAGCACCGAGCCCCCCACCGGGGAGCTGTTTTTT	CASTEPPTGELFF
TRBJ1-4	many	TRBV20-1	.	TGCAGTGCTAGAGATGCGACTAATGAAAAACTGTTTTTT	CSARDATNEKLFF
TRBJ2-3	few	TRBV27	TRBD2	TGTGCCAGCAGTCCCGCCCCTCTTAGCGGGAGGGCCCTTGATACGCAGTATTTT	CASSPAPLSGRALDTQYF
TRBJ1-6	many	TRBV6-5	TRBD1	TGTGCCAGCAGACGACCGGGACAGGAGCTTAATAATTCACCCCTCCACTTT	CASRRPGQELNNSPLHF
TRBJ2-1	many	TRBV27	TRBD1	TGTGCCAGCAGACAGGGGGCGGTTGATGAGCAGTTCTTC	CASRQGAVDEQFF
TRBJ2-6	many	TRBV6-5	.	TGTGCCAGCAGGGGGGCCGTGAGGGGATCTGGGGCCAACGTCCTGACTTTC	CASRGAVRGSGANVLTF